This entry is about one T cell receptor (beta chain). The sample is drawn from a study of Ad26.COV2.S vaccination and SARS-CoV-2 variants. The CDR3 is 15 residues long. The treatment: 15 to 20 received Ad26.COV2.S at low or high dose, single or two shots; about 5 received placebo; per-sample allocation not given. Vaccine and placebo recipients were sampled on day 63 after the first injection. The repertoire was sequenced with immunoSEQ multiplex PCR; TCRdb's copy has only in-frame clones and lacks some. This table holds about 350,000 clones, more than 85% found once. The chain joins TRBV21-1 to TRBJ2-7; the tabulated D call, TRBD1, remains unverified against the DNA. TRBV21-1 is shown as a pseudogene. This specimen was peripheral blood, taken in a trial of Ad26.COV2.S vaccine versus placebo. The TCR comes from a person between 18 and 59 years old who received the Ad26.COV2.S COVID-19 vaccine or a placebo. The CDR3 protein is CASLKAAGATYEQYF. In DNA form, the CDR3 reads TGTGCCAGCCTCAAGGCGGCAGGGGCAACCTACGAGCAGTACTTC.